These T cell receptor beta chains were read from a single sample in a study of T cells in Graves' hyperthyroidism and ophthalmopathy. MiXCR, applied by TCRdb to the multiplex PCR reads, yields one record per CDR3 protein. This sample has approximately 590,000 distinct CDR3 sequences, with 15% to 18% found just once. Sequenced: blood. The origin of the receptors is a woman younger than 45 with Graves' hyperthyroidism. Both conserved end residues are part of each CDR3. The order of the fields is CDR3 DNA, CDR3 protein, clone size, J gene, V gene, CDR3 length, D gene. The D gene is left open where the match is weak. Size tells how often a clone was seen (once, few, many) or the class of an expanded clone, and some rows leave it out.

TGTGCCAGCACCTCCGGGACAGGGGAAGAGACCCAGTACTTC	CASTSGTGEETQYF	many	TRBJ2-5	TRBV28	14	TRBD1
TGTGCCAGCAGGAGACAGGGACCTGGAAACACCATATATTTT	CASRRQGPGNTIYF	.	TRBJ1-3	TRBV12-3/TRBV12-4	14	TRBD1
TGTGCCAGCAGCCATCCAACCGTGGGGGTAACTGAAGCTTTCTTT	CASSHPTVGVTEAFF	.	TRBJ1-1	TRBV4-2	15	.
TGTGCCAGTACCACCGGGACAGGGGGCTGGGATCAGCCCCAGCATTTT	CASTTGTGGWDQPQHF	few	TRBJ1-5	TRBV19	16	TRBD1
TGTGCCAGCAGGGGACTAGCGAAGAGGGAGACCCAGTACTTC	CASRGLAKRETQYF	few	TRBJ2-5	TRBV6-1	14	TRBD2
TGTGCCAGCAGTTCGGCGGGAAGCGGGACCTACAATGAGCAGTTCTTC	CASSSAGSGTYNEQFF	many	TRBJ2-1	TRBV28	16	TRBD2
TGTGCCAGCGGGGAGTTGGCTAGCGGGCAAAGCGAGCAGTACTTC	CASGELASGQSEQYF	many	TRBJ2-7	TRBV6-1	15	TRBD2
TGCGCCAGCAGCCAATCGGGTCGGACAGCAGAAGCTTTCTTT	CASSQSGRTAEAFF	.	TRBJ1-1	TRBV4-1	14	.
TGTGCCAGCAGCTTCGGACAGAATTGGATCACTGAAGCTTTCTTT	CASSFGQNWITEAFF	.	TRBJ1-1	TRBV7-2	15	.
TGTGCCAGCAGCCAAGGGGCCTGGCGCGAGCAGTACTTC	CASSQGAWREQYF	many	TRBJ2-7	TRBV3-1	13	.
TGCAGTAAAGAAGGAGGGAGTGGCGAGCAGTACTTC	CSKEGGSGEQYF	.	TRBJ2-7	TRBV20-1	12	.